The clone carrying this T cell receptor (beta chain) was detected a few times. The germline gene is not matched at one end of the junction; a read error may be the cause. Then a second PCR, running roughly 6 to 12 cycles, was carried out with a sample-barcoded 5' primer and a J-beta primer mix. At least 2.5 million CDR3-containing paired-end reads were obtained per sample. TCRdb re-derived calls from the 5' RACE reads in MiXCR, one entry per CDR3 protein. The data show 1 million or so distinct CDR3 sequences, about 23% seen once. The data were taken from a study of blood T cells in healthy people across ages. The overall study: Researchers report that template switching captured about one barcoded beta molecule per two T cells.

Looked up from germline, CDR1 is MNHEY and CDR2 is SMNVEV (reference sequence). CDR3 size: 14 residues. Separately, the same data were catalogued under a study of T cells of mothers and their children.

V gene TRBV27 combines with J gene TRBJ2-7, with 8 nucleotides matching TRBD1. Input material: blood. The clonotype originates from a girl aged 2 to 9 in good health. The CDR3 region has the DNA TGTGCCAGCAGTTTACAAGGACAGGGTCAAGAGCAGCACTTC. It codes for CASSLQGQGQEQHF.